These 28 T cell receptor beta chains came from one sample sequenced in a study of blood T cell repertoires in COVID-19 (dated by TCRdb to 2020 to 2021). Receptor amplification or capture employed the immunoSEQ multiplex PCR assay. TCRdb re-hosts the immuneACCESS table, in-frame sequences only. Its copies lack some clones; in the studies checked, an unresolved V gene accounts for under half of them, and the cause for the rest is not known. Present in this sample are 360,000 or so clones, around 86% of which were seen just once. The leading ten clones occupy approximately 5% of the sample. The source material was PBMCs or T cells enriched from blood (not recorded which). The receptors shown here come from a woman aged 50 to 60 who had recovered from COVID-19.

This clone came up a few times. This chain joins TRBV5-1 and TRBJ1-2; D perhaps matches TRBD1 (5 bases). V lost 2 bases and J 3 bases, leaving 8 bases between the germline ends. Germline-derived CDR1 and CDR2 are SGHRS and YFSETQ. The CDR3 totals 13 residues. The DNA for the CDR3 is TGCGCCAGCAGCTTCCTGACAGACTATGGCTACACCTTC. It translates to CASSFLTDYGYTF.

This chain links TRBV15 with TRBJ2-3; D uncertain. Per the germline V gene, CDR1 is LNHNV and CDR2 is YYDKDF (reference sequence). The CDR3 is made up of 12 amino acids. The V gene lost 0 bases and the J gene lost 5 bases, with 3 bases spanning the gap. As DNA, the CDR3 is TGTGCCACCAGCAGAGATATAGATACGCAGTATTTT. Residues: CATSRDIDTQYF.

The chain employs TRBV19 and TRBJ2-7, with 9 bases identical to TRBD1. Trimming at V came to 4 bases and at J to 4 bases, leaving 5 bases not matched to a gene. CDR3 size: 14 residues. Germline V gives CDR1 LNHDA, CDR2 SQIVND (reference sequence). DNA of the CDR3: TGTGCCAGTAGTAAGCCGGGACAGGGATACGAGCAGTACTTC. Amino acids: CASSKPGQGYEQYF.

This chain joins TRBV9 and TRBJ2-1; no clear D. Trimming removed 4 bases at V and 7 bases at J, with 6 bases between. In germline, CDR1 is SGDLS, CDR2 YYNGEE. This CDR3 contains 11 residues. The CDR3 DNA reads TGTGCCAGCAGCCTACGGAATGAGCAGTTCTTC. Amino acids: CASSLRNEQFF.

The CDR3 loop reads CASSPSGGFTEAFF. The CDR3 DNA sequence: TGTGCCAGCTCACCATCAGGGGGATTCACTGAAGCTTTCTTT. The chain combines TRBV18 with TRBJ1-1; 7 bases line up with TRBD1. Germline V lookup: CDR1 KGHSH, CDR2 LQKENI. This CDR3 has 14 residues. Trimming cost V 2 bases and J 4 bases; bases outside gene matches: 4. Full variable domain (missing parts from reference TRBV18 and TRBJ1-1): NAGVMQNPRHLVRRRGQEARLRCSPMKGHSHVYWYRQLPEEGLKFMVYLQKENIIDESGMPKERFSAEFPKEGPSILRIQQVVRGDSAAYFCASSPSGGFTEAFFGQGTRLTVV.

This chain joins TRBV7-8 and TRBJ2-7; the D is unclear. Per the germline V gene, CDR1 is SGHVS and CDR2 is FQNEAQ. The CDR3 runs 15 residues. Trimming stripped 5 bases from V and 5 bases from J, with 19 bases between. The CDR3 reads CASSQRGVRAHEQYF. The CDR3 nucleotides are TGTGCCAGCAGCCAACGCGGAGTCAGAGCGCACGAGCAGTACTTC.

V and J are TRBV7-2 and TRBJ2-1; D is possibly TRBD2 (5 bases). From germline, CDR1 is SGHTA and CDR2 FQGNSA. Trimming shortened V by 1 base and J by 9 bases, and 16 bases separated the two germline ends. CDR3 length equals 15 residues. The DNA of the CDR3 is TGTGCCAGCAGCTTAGGAGACACCCACAGCGGTGAGCAGTTCTTC. It encodes CASSLGDTHSGEQFF. Variable domain in full (rest from reference TRBV7-2 and TRBJ2-1): GAGVSQSPSNKVTEKGKDVELRCDPISGHTALYWYRQSLGQGLEFLIYFQGNSAPDKSGLPSDRFSAERTGGSVSTLTIQRTQQEDSAVYLCASSLGDTHSGEQFFGPGTRLTVL.

The chain has TRBV21-1 and TRBJ2-7; TRBD1 is the table's D call, not checked against the DNA. TRBV21-1 is a known pseudogene. The CDR3 consists of 19 residues. The DNA for the CDR3 is TGTGCCAGCAGCGCCCGAAAGAAACCGGGACAGCTCGTGTCCTACGAGCAGTACTTC. As protein: CASSARKKPGQLVSYEQYF.

The chain links TRBV12-5 to TRBJ2-7; a possible D gene is TRBD1 (6 bases). This CDR3 spans 14 amino acids. V shed 5 bases and J shed 0 bases, with 11 bases lying between them. Germline CDR1 LGHNT, CDR2 FRNRAP. The CDR3 region has the DNA TGTGCTAGTGGTCGATCAGGGGCCTCCTACGAGCAGTACTTC. Amino acid sequence: CASGRSGASYEQYF.

V usage is TRBV7-3 and J usage is TRBJ2-7; 9 nucleotides agree with TRBD2. V shed 3 bases and J 4 bases; nucleotides not matched to a gene: 7. In germline, CDR1 is SGHTA, CDR2 FQGTGA. This CDR3 region has 15 residues. The CDR3 sequence is CASSLAGGPGYEQYF. CDR3 DNA: TGTGCCAGCAGCTTGGCGGGAGGGCCCGGGTACGAGCAGTACTTC.

The chain couples TRBV5-1 to TRBJ2-1, with 8 nucleotides matching TRBD1. The CDR3 loop spans 16 amino acids. Germline V gene data show CDR1 as SGHRS and CDR2 as YFSETQ. Trimming cost V 4 bases and J 7 bases; bases outside gene matches: 13. In DNA, the CDR3 is TGCGCCAGCAGCCAAACCAGGGGGCGAAGGATGAATGAGCAGTTCTTC. Protein sequence: CASSQTRGRRMNEQFF.

The chain uses TRBV5-5 and TRBJ2-7; 7 nucleotides match TRBD2. The CDR3 spans 15 residues. CDR1 SGHKS and CDR2 YYEKEE come from the germline V gene (reference sequence). With 4 bases clipped from V and 3 bases from J, the junction kept 10 bases outside the gene matches. The CDR3 DNA follows: TGTGCCAGCAGCCTTGGGACTACTCTGTACTACGAGCAGTACTTC. This sequence encodes CASSLGTTLYYEQYF.

This chain joins TRBV4-1 and TRBJ2-7; 8 nucleotides align to TRBD1. Germline V lookup: CDR1 MGHRA, CDR2 YSYEKL. Trimming cost V 1 base and J 4 bases; bases outside gene matches: 9. The CDR3 has 16 residues. As DNA, the CDR3 is TGCGCCAGCAGCCAAGGTGCAGGGGGCTTTATTTACGAGCAGTACTTC. Amino acids: CASSQGAGGFIYEQYF.

In this sample, this clone turned up once. V gene TRBV6-5 combines with J gene TRBJ1-6; 9 bases are a match to TRBD1. CDR1 is MNHEY and CDR2 is SVGAGI in the germline V gene. The V and J ends lost 7 bases and 6 bases, in that order; junction bases with no gene match: 7. CDR3 length equals 15 residues. Here the CDR3 reads CASKGTGPSNSPLHF. CDR3 DNA: TGTGCCAGCAAAGGGACAGGGCCTTCTAATTCACCCCTCCACTTT.

The rearrangement joins TRBV19 to TRBJ1-1; no firm D call. Germline-derived CDR1 and CDR2 are LNHDA and SQIVND (reference sequence). The CDR3 is 20 residues long. Trimming took 9 bases from V and 3 from J, leaving 35 bases between them. The CDR3 bases are TGTGCCAGCCAAGACATCACTCCGACGGTTCGAAGGAGGGTTTACACTGAAGCTTTCTTT. Translation gives CASQDITPTVRRRVYTEAFF.

The chain carries TRBV9 and TRBJ1-4; D is perhaps TRBD1 (6 bases). Trimming left V 0 bases short and J 2 bases short, with 17 bases between. The CDR3 consists of 18 residues. Germline values: CDR1 SGDLS, CDR2 YYNGEE. CDR3 in DNA: TGTGCCAGCAGCGTAGCCAGGGGCCTTAGAGTCACTAATGAAAAACTGTTTTTT. Translating gives CASSVARGLRVTNEKLFF.

The genes are TRBV7-2 and TRBJ2-7; 10 bases agree with TRBD2. Germline V gene lookup returns CDR1 SGHTA and CDR2 FQGNSA. J gave up 2 bases and V 5 bases, and 9 bases lay outside the gene matches. The CDR3 spans 16 residues. The CDR3 DNA is TGTGCCAGCAGCCTTAGAGGACTAGCGGCGGCCTACGAGCAGTACTTC. It encodes CASSLRGLAAAYEQYF.

This clone was counted a single time. The V and J genes are TRBV7-2 and TRBJ2-7; weak D call: TRBD1 (6 bases). The CDR3 is made up of 13 amino acids. CDR1 is SGHTA, CDR2 FQGNSA, per germline. The V gene lost 4 bases and the J gene lost 2 bases, with 9 bases spanning the gap. CDR3 nucleotides: TGTGCCAGCAGCTACAACAGGGCCTACGAGCAGTACTTC. It codes for CASSYNRAYEQYF. Based on the CDR3 plus reference TRBV7-2 and TRBJ2-7, the full variable domain is GAGVSQSPSNKVTEKGKDVELRCDPISGHTALYWYRQSLGQGLEFLIYFQGNSAPDKSGLPSDRFSAERTGGSVSTLTIQRTQQEDSAVYLCASSYNRAYEQYFGPGTRLTVT.

The CDR3 protein is CATETGNRWGNTEAFF. CDR3 DNA: TGTGCCACGGAGACAGGGAACCGGTGGGGGAACACTGAAGCTTTCTTT. The chain employs TRBV15 and TRBJ1-1, with TRBD1 matching 7 bases. V lost 9 bases and J lost 1; bases outside the gene matches: 14. CDR3 length equals 16 residues. Germline CDR1 and CDR2: LNHNV and YYDKDF (reference sequence).

This clone was seen a single time. V gene TRBV14 combines with J gene TRBJ2-3; 7 bases map to TRBD2. CDR1 and CDR2 from the germline V gene are SGHDN and FVKESK. Unmatched junction bases numbered 10, after V lost 4 bases and J lost 6 bases. This CDR3 has 15 residues. As DNA, the CDR3 is TGTGCCAGCAGCCCACCTGGGAGGGCCTTTGATACGCAGTATTTT. Its protein is CASSPPGRAFDTQYF.

V usage is TRBV7-9 and J usage is TRBJ1-4, with TRBD1 matching 9 bases. The germline gives CDR1 SEHNR, CDR2 FQNEAQ (reference sequence). The CDR3 has 15 residues. V lost 5 bases to trimming and J lost 8 bases; unmatched junction nucleotides: 9. The CDR3 DNA sequence: TGTGCCAGCAGCACCATTGGACAGGGGAGGGAAAAACTGTTTTTT. As protein: CASSTIGQGREKLFF. Complete variable domain (other parts from reference TRBV7-9 and TRBJ1-4): DTGVSQNPRHKITKRGQNVTFRCDPISEHNRLYWYRQTLGQGPEFLTYFQNEAQLEKSRLLSDRFSAERPKGSFSTLEIQRTEQGDSAMYLCASSTIGQGREKLFFGSGTQLSVL.

The chain is built from TRBV30 and TRBJ2-2; TRBD2 matches 8 bases. The J segment lost 6 bases and the V segment lost 5 bases, leaving 14 bases of the junction unmatched. Germline V gene lookup returns CDR1 GTSNPN and CDR2 SVGIG (reference sequence). CDR3 length: 16 amino acids. For the CDR3, the DNA is TGTGCCTGGGGAGCCAGGACTAGCTGGACCTCCGGGGAGCTGTTTTTT. Translated, it gives CAWGARTSWTSGELFF.

The chain joins TRBV9 to TRBJ1-3, with 8 bases identical to TRBD1. V lost 3 bases to trimming and J lost 1 base; unmatched junction nucleotides: 6. Germline loops: CDR1 SGDLS, CDR2 YYNGEE. This CDR3 comprises 16 residues. The CDR3 loop is CASSANRGGSGNTIYF. The CDR3 nucleotides are TGTGCCAGCAGCGCTAACAGGGGGGGATCTGGAAACACCATATATTTT.

V gene TRBV7-9 combines with J gene TRBJ2-3, with D possibly being TRBD1 (6 bases). V was trimmed by 5 bases and J by 1 base, leaving 13 bases between them. The germline gives CDR1 SEHNR, CDR2 FQNEAQ (reference sequence). This CDR3 has 15 residues. The CDR3 sequence is CASSPRGSGTDTQYF. The CDR3 nucleotides read TGTGCCAGCAGCCCGAGGGGGTCGGGCACAGATACGCAGTATTTT.

DNA for the CDR3: TGTGCCAGCAAAGGGCGGGACACTGAAGCTTTCTTT. Translated, it gives CASKGRDTEAFF. This sequence joins TRBV21-1 and TRBJ1-1. TRBV21-1 is termed a pseudogene. This CDR3 has 12 residues.

The chain carries TRBV14 and TRBJ2-2; possibly TRBD1 for D (6 bases). Trimming stripped 0 bases from V and 4 bases from J, with 15 bases between. The germline CDR1 and CDR2 sequences are SGHDN and FVKESK. The CDR3 is made up of 17 amino acids. CDR3 coding DNA: TGTGCCAGCAGCCAAGATGAGTGGGGACATATCACCGGGGAGCTGTTTTTT. Encoded protein: CASSQDEWGHITGELFF. The whole variable domain, remainder taken from reference TRBV14 and TRBJ2-2, is EAGVTQFPSHSVIEKGQTVTLRCDPISGHDNLYWYRRVMGKEIKFLLHFVKESKQDESGMPNNRFLAERTGGTYSTLKVQPAELEDSGVYFCASSQDEWGHITGELFFGEGSRLTVL.

The chain links TRBV4-1 to TRBJ1-6; tentative D call: TRBD1 (6 bases). Deletions cut 1 base from V and 5 bases from J, with 15 bases between. Germline values: CDR1 MGHRA, CDR2 YSYEKL. The CDR3 is made up of 17 amino acids. The chain's CDR3 is CASSQAMGHPHNSPLHF. Here the CDR3 DNA reads TGCGCCAGCAGCCAAGCTATGGGACACCCCCATAATTCACCCCTCCACTTT.

V gene TRBV7-2 combines with J gene TRBJ1-2; possibly TRBD1 for D (5 bases). CDR3 length: 18 residues. In germline, CDR1 is SGHTA, CDR2 FQGNSA. Trimming stripped 5 bases from V and 5 bases from J, with 27 bases between. CDR3 bases: TGTGCCAGCAGCCCAGGCGGAAGTGGCAGGGCCGGTGGTTATGGCTACACCTTC. Its protein is CASSPGGSGRAGGYGYTF.